The 11 T cell receptor beta chains below come from one sample, sequenced in a study of blood T cell repertoires in COVID-19. Using immunoSEQ multiplex PCR, the repertoire was profiled, and TCRdb retains in-frame clones only, with some absent. The sample consists of around 290,000 clones, more than 75% of them appearing once. What was sequenced was peripheral blood. These receptors all stem from a woman aged 45 to 65 who had recovered from COVID-19.

V and J are TRBV29-1 and TRBJ1-2; D perhaps matches TRBD1 (6 bases). V was pared by 7 bases and J by 9 bases, with 15 bases between. This CDR3 spans 11 amino acids. Germline values: CDR1 SQVTM, CDR2 ANQGSEA. The CDR3 DNA sequence: TGCAGCGCCATCACAGGGAGACGCTACACCTTC. It translates to CSAITGRRYTF.

The chain employs TRBV13 and TRBJ2-2, with 7 positions matching TRBD1. CDR1 is PRHDT, CDR2 FYEKMQ, per germline (reference sequence). V was pared by 3 bases and J by 2 bases, with 9 bases of the junction left unmatched. This CDR3 spans 17 amino acids. The CDR3 nucleotides read TGTGCCAGCAGCTTCTCAGGGGGTTGGGTTAACACCGGGGAGCTGTTTTTT. Amino acid sequence: CASSFSGGWVNTGELFF.

The chain employs TRBV10-3 and TRBJ1-4; D might be TRBD1 (5 bases). The ends were cut back, 3 bases at V and 7 bases at J, with 12 bases in the middle. This CDR3 has 14 amino acids. The germline V gene has CDR1 ENHRY and CDR2 SYGVKD. The CDR3 is CAISDEQDPEKLFF. The CDR3 bases are TGTGCCATCAGTGATGAACAGGATCCTGAAAAACTGTTTTTT.

The V gene is TRBV30, the J gene TRBJ2-7, with 8 nucleotides matching TRBD1. Per germline, CDR1 GTSNPN and CDR2 SVGIG (reference sequence). Trimming at V came to 3 bases and at J to 7 bases, leaving 8 bases not matched to a gene. The CDR3 runs to 13 residues. The chain's CDR3 is CAWSAGGSGEQYF. CDR3 nucleotides: TGTGCCTGGAGCGCAGGGGGCTCTGGAGAGCAGTACTTC.

The rearrangement joins TRBV2 to TRBJ2-7; 11 bases align to TRBD1. Germline-derived CDR1 and CDR2 are SNHLY and FYNNEI. The V segment lost 5 bases and the J segment 4 bases; nucleotides outside the gene matches: 7. The CDR3 contains 15 residues. In DNA form, the CDR3 reads TGTGCCAGCAGTAAGGGACAGGGGGTAATATACGAGCAGTACTTC. This gives the protein CASSKGQGVIYEQYF.

The chain carries TRBV10-3 and TRBJ1-5; 9 bases map to TRBD1. Germline trimming cut 3 bases from V and 6 bases from J; bases unmatched to any gene: 3. Per germline, CDR1 ENHRY and CDR2 SYGVKD. The CDR3 extends over 14 amino acids. CDR3 amino acids: CAISDTGGFQPQHF. The CDR3 region has the DNA TGTGCCATCAGTGACACAGGGGGCTTTCAGCCCCAGCATTTT.

This chain joins TRBV7-2 and TRBJ2-2; D possibly corresponds to TRBD2 (5 bases). The CDR3 is 15 amino acids. Germline-derived CDR1 and CDR2 are SGHTA and FQGNSA. Trimming removed 5 bases from V and 5 bases from J, with 15 bases in between. CDR3 region: CASSPTRVETGELFF. CDR3 in DNA: TGTGCCAGCAGCCCTACTAGGGTTGAGACCGGGGAGCTGTTTTTT.

This clone was recorded once. The V gene is TRBV5-1, the J gene TRBJ2-4; TRBD1 agrees at 7 bases. CDR3 length: 15 amino acids. Trimming cost V 4 bases and J 1 base; bases outside gene matches: 5. Germline V gives CDR1 SGHRS, CDR2 YFSETQ. The CDR3 spells CASSERGPAKNIQYF. The CDR3 DNA follows: TGCGCCAGCAGCGAGAGGGGGCCGGCCAAAAACATTCAGTACTTC.

This sequence joins TRBV7-2 and TRBJ2-7, with 9 bases fitting TRBD2. There are 16 residues in the CDR3. J gave up 3 bases and V 2 bases, and 8 bases lay outside the gene matches. CDR1 and CDR2 (germline): SGHTA, FQGNSA. The CDR3 loop reads CASSLSLRGGYYEQYF. The DNA of the CDR3 is TGTGCCAGCAGCTTATCATTGCGGGGGGGATACTACGAGCAGTACTTC.

The rearrangement uses TRBV28 and TRBJ1-1; D call uncertain. V was cut by 4 bases and J by 7 bases, with 10 bases left in between. CDR3 length equals 12 residues. Looked up from germline, CDR1 is MDHEN and CDR2 is SYDVKM. In DNA form, the CDR3 reads TGTGCCAGCAGTTCGGTAGGAGGTGAAGCTTTCTTT. Translating gives CASSSVGGEAFF. Full variable domain (remainder filled in from reference TRBV28 and TRBJ1-1): DVKVTQSSRYLVKRTGEKVFLECVQDMDHENMFWYRQDPGLGLRLIYFSYDVKMKEKGDIPEGYSVSREKKERFSLILESASTNQTSMYLCASSSVGGEAFFGQGTRLTVV.

V and J are TRBV18 and TRBJ2-7, with D possibly TRBD1 on 6 matching bases. The length of the CDR3 is 15 residues. The germline gives CDR1 KGHSH, CDR2 LQKENI. The V gene lost 0 bases and the J gene lost 4 bases, with 13 bases spanning the gap. Here the CDR3 DNA reads TGTGCCAGCTCACCACCTGGGGGCAGTGTATACGAGCAGTACTTC. Translating it yields CASSPPGGSVYEQYF.